The clone carrying this T cell receptor (beta chain) was seen many times. What it binds is not known. Germline assignment: CDR1 LGHDT and CDR2 YNNKEL (reference sequence). This CDR3 contains 16 residues. With V trimmed by 5 bases and J by 7 bases, 15 bases remained unmatched. This entry is derived from a study of blood T cells in healthy people across ages. Alongside a J-beta primer mix, a sample-barcoded 5' primer served in a second PCR lasting 7 to 11 cycles. TCRdb re-derived calls from the 5' RACE reads in MiXCR, one entry per CDR3 protein. The table has 1.8 million or so distinct CDR3 sequences, about 39% seen once. Whole-study results and caveats: Higher diversity and more naive CD4+ cells were features of long-lived donors, compared to aged donors.

The chain has TRBV3-1 and TRBJ2-5; TRBD1 matches at 8 bases. This clonotype was sampled from a human donor in good health. The sample comprised blood. In DNA, the CDR3 is TGTGCCAGCAGCTACCCCTCGGACAGGGAAGTTGGGACCCAGTACTTC. Protein product: CASSYPSDREVGTQYF.